Described below is a single T cell receptor (beta chain) sequence and its context. Germline values: CDR1 SGHRS, CDR2 YFSETQ. The CDR3 spans 16 residues. The trim removed 0 bases at V and 5 bases at J, leaving 10 bases unmatched. The data derive from a study of blood T cell repertoires in COVID-19. Repertoires were generated with immunoSEQ multiplex PCR, while TCRdb's copy carries only in-frame clones and drops some. Of fewer than 250,000 clones in the sample, 80% to 90% were seen once. Sequenced material: peripheral blood. The TCR was taken from a woman aged 50 to 60 with acute or convalescent COVID-19. V usage is TRBV5-1 and J usage is TRBJ2-5, with TRBD1 matching over 7 bases. The CDR3 sequence is CASSLGHGTARETQYF. The CDR3 nucleotides read TGCGCCAGCAGCTTGGGGCATGGGACAGCGCGGGAGACCCAGTACTTC.